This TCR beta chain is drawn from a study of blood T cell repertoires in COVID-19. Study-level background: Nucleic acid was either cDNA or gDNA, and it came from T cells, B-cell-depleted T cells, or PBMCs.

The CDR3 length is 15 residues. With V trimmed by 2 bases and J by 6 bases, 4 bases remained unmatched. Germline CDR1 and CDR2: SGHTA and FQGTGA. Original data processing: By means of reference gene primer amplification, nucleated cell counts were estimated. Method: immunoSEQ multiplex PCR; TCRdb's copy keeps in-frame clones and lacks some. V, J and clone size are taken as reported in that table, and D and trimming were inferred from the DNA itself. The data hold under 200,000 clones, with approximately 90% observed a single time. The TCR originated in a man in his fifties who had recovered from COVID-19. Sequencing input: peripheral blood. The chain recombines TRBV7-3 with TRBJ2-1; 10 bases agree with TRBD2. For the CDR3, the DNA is TGTGCCAGCAGCTTAGTAGCGGGAGGTATCAATGAGCAGTTCTTC. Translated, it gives CASSLVAGGINEQFF.